This TCR beta chain originates from a study of blood T cell repertoires in COVID-19. In the original analysis: Estimation of nucleated cell counts relied on the amplification of reference gene primers. The data were produced by immunoSEQ multiplex PCR, yet TCRdb's version contains in-frame clones alone and is incomplete. V and J calls plus clone size are reproduced from that table; the DNA served to infer D and trimming. The table lists about 250,000 clones, over 70% of them singletons. This CDR3 contains 14 residues. V shed 4 bases and J shed 14 bases, with 23 bases lying between them. Germline CDR1 reads LGHDT; CDR2 reads YNNKEL (reference sequence).

This TCR derives from a woman of 80 years or more with acute or convalescent COVID-19. The specimen sequenced was peripheral blood. This chain uses TRBV3-1 (or the pseudogene TRBV3-2) with TRBJ1-1; D possibly corresponds to TRBD1 (5 bases). The CDR3: CASSPIRSSKWGFF. CDR3 nucleotide sequence: TGTGCCAGCAGCCCTATACGCTCTTCTAAATGGGGCTTCTTT.